A selection of T cell receptor beta chains follows, all from one sample in a study of control samples from healthy donors and cancer patients. Method: immunoSEQ multiplex PCR; TCRdb's copy keeps in-frame clones and lacks some. The table lists about 95,000 clones, 90% to 95% of them singletons. The sequenced sample was blood. Receptors were obtained from a woman in her twenties or thirties in good health. The CDR3 runs from the conserved cysteine through the conserved F or W.

CASSQDTISVGGYTF,TRBJ1-2,TRBV4-2
CASSSLSMWGREQYF,TRBJ2-7,TRBV6-5
CASSLTQSSYEQYF,TRBJ2-7,TRBV7-9
CASRPHQGRATEAFF,TRBJ1-1,TRBV19
CASSWLETDTQYF,TRBJ2-3,TRBV12-3/TRBV12-4
CASSHGTGGGEQPQHF,TRBJ1-5,TRBV4-1
CASSLMATNTEAFF,TRBJ1-1,TRBV5-1
CASRDGEFGGYTF,TRBJ1-2,TRBV2
CASSLLTVSYEQYF,TRBJ2-7,TRBV5-8
CASSHGLAGKQNIQYF,TRBJ2-4,TRBV3-1/TRBV3-2
CASSYRDRVYNEQFF,TRBJ2-1,TRBV6-5
CASSEALGQPQHF,TRBJ1-5,TRBV10-1
CASSLHAGGYTF,TRBJ1-2,TRBV12-3/TRBV12-4
CASSLTGSQPQHF,TRBJ1-5,TRBV5-7
CASSVGQGRTEAFF,TRBJ1-1,TRBV19
CASGDRDIQYF,TRBJ2-4,TRBV2
CASSLGGGVTEAFF,TRBJ1-1,TRBV5-1
CASSQGGLAGYEQYF,TRBJ2-7,TRBV4-2
CATTTSGKITNEQFF,TRBJ2-1,TRBV19
CSVASGTGNTEAFF,TRBJ1-1,TRBV29-1
CSAGDPEAFF,TRBJ1-1,TRBV20-1
CASRLIAYSTDTQYF,TRBJ2-3,TRBV27
CASSLTGTPVTQYF,TRBJ2-5,TRBV5-1
CASSEYRGGETQYF,TRBJ2-5,TRBV18
CASSLAQGREYSPLHF,TRBJ1-6,TRBV5-6
CAWSLPLVRGGVYTEAFF,TRBJ1-1,TRBV30
CASSPGLAGVQFF,TRBJ2-1,TRBV19
CASSWGLYGYTF,TRBJ1-2,TRBV5-1
CASSLELRLGNEQFF,TRBJ2-1,TRBV7-9
CASSQVSQGRPEAFF,TRBJ1-1,TRBV4-1
CASSLRVQPQHF,TRBJ1-5,TRBV2
CASSLVGSEYTDTQYF,TRBJ2-3,TRBV5-1